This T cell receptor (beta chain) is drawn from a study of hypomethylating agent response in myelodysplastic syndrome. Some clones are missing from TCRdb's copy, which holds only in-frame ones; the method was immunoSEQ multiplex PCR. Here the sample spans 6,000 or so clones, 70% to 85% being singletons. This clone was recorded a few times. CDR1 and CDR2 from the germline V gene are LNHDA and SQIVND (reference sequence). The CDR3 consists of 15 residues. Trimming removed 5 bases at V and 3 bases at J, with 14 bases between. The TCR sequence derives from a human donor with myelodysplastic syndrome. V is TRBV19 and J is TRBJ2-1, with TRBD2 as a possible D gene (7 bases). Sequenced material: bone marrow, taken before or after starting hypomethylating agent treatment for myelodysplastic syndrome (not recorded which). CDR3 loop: CASSQQGGDYNEQFF. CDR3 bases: TGTGCCAGTAGTCAACAGGGAGGGGACTACAATGAGCAGTTCTTC.